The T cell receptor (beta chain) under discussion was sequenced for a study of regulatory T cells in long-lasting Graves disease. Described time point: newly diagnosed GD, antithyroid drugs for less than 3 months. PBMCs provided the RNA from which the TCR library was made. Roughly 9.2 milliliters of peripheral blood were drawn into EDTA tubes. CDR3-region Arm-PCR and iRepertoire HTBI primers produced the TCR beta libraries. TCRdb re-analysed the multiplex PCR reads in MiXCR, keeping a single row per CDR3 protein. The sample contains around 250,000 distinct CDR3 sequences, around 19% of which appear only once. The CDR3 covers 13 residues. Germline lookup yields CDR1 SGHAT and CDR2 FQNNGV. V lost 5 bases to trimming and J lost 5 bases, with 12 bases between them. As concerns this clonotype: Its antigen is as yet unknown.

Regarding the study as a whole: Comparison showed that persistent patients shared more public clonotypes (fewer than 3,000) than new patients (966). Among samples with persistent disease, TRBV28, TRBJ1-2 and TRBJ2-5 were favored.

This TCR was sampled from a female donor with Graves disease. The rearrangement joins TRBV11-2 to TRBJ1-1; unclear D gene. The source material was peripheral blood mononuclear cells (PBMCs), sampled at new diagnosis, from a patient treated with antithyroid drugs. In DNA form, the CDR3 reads TGTGCCAGCAGCCCCTGGGTCGGAACTGAAGCTTTCTTT. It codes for CASSPWVGTEAFF.